These T cell receptor beta chains were read from a single sample in a study of technical replicates of blood from a handful of donors. Data came from immunoSEQ multiplex PCR; TCRdb stores just in-frame clones and leaves some out. The data contain over 55,000 clones, 70% to 90% of them singletons. Sequenced material: PBMCs. These receptors all come from a human donor in good health. Some clones in this sample may be carry-over from other donors' samples. Both conserved end residues are part of each CDR3. D genes are given only for firm matches. The listing skips clone size in some rows; elsewhere it reads once, few, many or a size class.

V,J,size,D,DNA,CDR3
TRBV5-1,TRBJ2-3,-,TRBD2,TGCGCCAGCAGCTTGGCGGCTAGCGGGGGCTATACGCAGTATTTT,CASSLAASGGYTQYF
TRBV2,TRBJ2-2,-,TRBD2,TGTGCCAGCAGTATTAGCGGGAGAACCGGGGAGCTGTTTTTT,CASSISGRTGELFF
TRBV2,TRBJ2-1,-,-,TGTGCCAGCAGTGCGACAGAGAGCTCCTACAATGAGCAGTTCTTC,CASSATESSYNEQFF
TRBV7-6,TRBJ2-3,-,TRBD1,TGTGCCAGCAGCGCGGGACAGGGAGAGTCAGATACGCAGTATTTT,CASSAGQGESDTQYF
TRBV5-5,TRBJ2-5,-,TRBD1,TGTGCCAGCAGCTTGGGGACAGGGAAGGAGACCCAGTACTTC,CASSLGTGKETQYF
TRBV19,TRBJ2-1,few,-,TGTGCCAGTAGTACCTCTGGCGGGGCCTCTTTCTTC,CASSTSGGASFF
TRBV5-1,TRBJ2-5,-,TRBD1,TGCGCCAGCAGCTTGGGACAGGGGAACCAAGAGACCCAGTACTTC,CASSLGQGNQETQYF
TRBV9,TRBJ2-1,once,-,TGTGCCAGCAGCGAGAGCGGTAGCTCCTACAATGAGCAGTTCTTC,CASSESGSSYNEQFF
TRBV5-1,TRBJ2-5,-,TRBD2,TGCGCCAGCAGCTCTAGCGGGGGACAAGAGACCCAGTACTTC,CASSSSGGQETQYF
TRBV29-1,TRBJ1-2,-,-,TGCAGCGTTGCCCGAGCGTCGGGCTATGGCTACACCTTC,CSVARASGYGYTF
TRBV5-4,TRBJ2-5,-,-,TGTGCCAGCAGCTTGGGACTGGAACAAGAGACCCAGTACTTC,CASSLGLEQETQYF
TRBV30,TRBJ1-5,-,-,TGTGCCTGGAGTGTACGAGGGGGGGGCAATCAGCCCCAGCATTTT,CAWSVRGGGNQPQHF
TRBV4-1,TRBJ1-1,-,TRBD1,TGCGCCAGCAGCTTTAGACAGGGGCCATTGAACACTGAAGCTTTCTTT,CASSFRQGPLNTEAFF
TRBV19,TRBJ1-2,-,-,TGTGCCAGTAGGGCTACTCATCAGGGGTACTATGGCTACACCTTC,CASRATHQGYYGYTF
TRBV30,TRBJ2-5,-,TRBD2,TGTGCCTGGAGTCCTAGCGGGGAGACCCAGTACTTC,CAWSPSGETQYF
TRBV27,TRBJ1-1,-,-,TGTGCCAGCAGTTTATCGTGGAGGGGATGGAGCACTGAAGCTTTCTTT,CASSLSWRGWSTEAFF
TRBV2,TRBJ2-1,-,TRBD1,TGTGCCAGCAAAGGGGGGACAGGGTTCAATGAGCAGTTCTTC,CASKGGTGFNEQFF
TRBV27,TRBJ1-6,-,-,TGTGCCAGCACGGGAGGGTGGCCCTATAATTCACCCCTCCACTTT,CASTGGWPYNSPLHF
TRBV9,TRBJ1-1,-,-,TGTGCCAGCAGCGTAGATGGCAGGAAAAACACTGAAGCTTTCTTT,CASSVDGRKNTEAFF
TRBV11-3,TRBJ2-7,-,-,TGTGCCAGCAGCCAGACGGGGGACGAGCAGTACTTC,CASSQTGDEQYF
TRBV6-1,TRBJ2-7,-,-,TGTGCCAGCAGGACACAGGGTCGGGACGAGCAGTACTTC,CASRTQGRDEQYF
TRBV11-1,TRBJ1-2,-,-,TGTGCCAGCAGCCGATCGGGGGGTCCTGGCTACACCTTC,CASSRSGGPGYTF
TRBV5-5,TRBJ2-7,-,TRBD2,TGTGCCAGCAGCTTGGGGACTAGGGGTTTCGAGCAGTACTTC,CASSLGTRGFEQYF
TRBV18,TRBJ1-1,-,-,TGTGCCAGCTCACCACCGACAGCCCAGAACACTGAAGCTTTCTTT,CASSPPTAQNTEAFF
TRBV7-2,TRBJ2-3,-,-,TGTGCCAGCAGCACGGACTACCTTAGCACAGATACGCAGTATTTT,CASSTDYLSTDTQYF
TRBV2,TRBJ1-6,-,-,TGTGCCAGCAGAGGTACAGGCCCCAATTCACCCCTCCACTTT,CASRGTGPNSPLHF
TRBV10-3,TRBJ1-1,-,-,TGTGCCATCAGTGTAGGGGGGGGAAAGGCTGAAGCTTTCTTT,CAISVGGGKAEAFF
TRBV27,TRBJ2-7,once,-,TGTGCCAGCAGTTTATCCGGGGGCGAGCAGTACTTC,CASSLSGGEQYF
TRBV5-6,TRBJ1-1,-,-,TGTGCCAGCAGCCGGGGGGGGACCGCGGCCACTGAAGCTTTCTTT,CASSRGGTAATEAFF
TRBV7-9,TRBJ1-6,-,TRBD1,TGTGCCAGCAGCCCAACTCGGACAGGGCCTGCCGGCGGGTGGTCACCCCTCCACTTT,CASSPTRTGPAGGWSPLHF
TRBV5-4,TRBJ2-1,-,-,TGTGCCAGCAGCTTGGCAACTAACCCTAGGTATGAGCAGTTCTTC,CASSLATNPRYEQFF
TRBV5-1,TRBJ2-3,-,TRBD1,TGCGCCAGCAGCCCCCGGACAGGATCGGATACGCAGTATTTT,CASSPRTGSDTQYF
TRBV14,TRBJ2-3,-,-,TGTGCCAGCAGCCAAACCGGGGTCCCCACAGATACGCAGTATTTT,CASSQTGVPTDTQYF
TRBV19,TRBJ1-5,-,-,TGTGCCAGTACGTTGGACGGAGACAGGCGACAGCCCCAGCATTTT,CASTLDGDRRQPQHF
TRBV18,TRBJ2-7,once,TRBD2,TGTGCCAGCTCACTCGGACTAGCGGGCAGCTCCTACGAGCAGTACTTC,CASSLGLAGSSYEQYF
TRBV19,TRBJ2-3,-,-,TGTGCCAGTAGTATCGAACTCTCGCCAGATACGCAGTATTTT,CASSIELSPDTQYF
TRBV7-3,TRBJ2-2,-,TRBD2,TGTGCCAGCAGCGTGACTAGCGGGACCACCGGGGAGCTGTTTTTT,CASSVTSGTTGELFF
TRBV6-5,TRBJ2-1,-,TRBD2,TGTGCCAGCAGTTACTCGACCCGCGGGAGGTCTGAGCAGTTCTTC,CASSYSTRGRSEQFF
TRBV5-5,TRBJ1-1,-,-,TGTGCCAGCAGCTTGGGACAGATAAGCACTGAAGCTTTCTTT,CASSLGQISTEAFF
TRBV9,TRBJ1-6,once,-,TGTGCCAGCACCCGGACAGCAGGACATAATTCACCCCTCCACTTT,CASTRTAGHNSPLHF
TRBV11-2,TRBJ2-4,-,-,TGTGCCAGCAGCTTAGACATGGAGGGCCTTCAGTACTTC,CASSLDMEGLQYF
TRBV13,TRBJ2-5,-,-,TGTGCCAGCAGCTCCCGTAGAGCCCAAGAGACCCAGTACTTC,CASSSRRAQETQYF
TRBV7-9,TRBJ2-1,-,-,TGTGCCAGCAGCTTCGGCGGGACCGGGAATGAGCAGTTCTTC,CASSFGGTGNEQFF
TRBV29-1,TRBJ2-4,-,-,TGCAGCGTGCCGGGACACTTAAACATTCAGTACTTC,CSVPGHLNIQYF
TRBV7-2,TRBJ2-2,-,TRBD1,TGTGCCAGCAGCTTCTTGGGACAGGGAGCAGCCGGGGAGCTGTTTTTT,CASSFLGQGAAGELFF
TRBV7-2,TRBJ2-3,-,TRBD2,TGTGCCAGCAGCCAGGGGACTAGCGGATTCACAGATACGCAGTATTTT,CASSQGTSGFTDTQYF
TRBV7-2,TRBJ1-1,-,-,TGTGCCAGCAGGGTAGGGCGGGTGGGGACTGAAGCTTTCTTT,CASRVGRVGTEAFF
TRBV5-1,TRBJ1-6,few,-,TGCGCCAGCAGCCACACAGGTTCACCCCTCCACTTT,CASSHTGSPLHF
TRBV4-1,TRBJ2-5,once,-,TGCGCCAGCAGCCAGGGGCAGGGCCCCGTAAGGGAGACCCAGTACTTC,CASSQGQGPVRETQYF
TRBV5-4,TRBJ2-7,-,TRBD1,TGTGCCAGCAGCTTGGGAGGGACAGGGACCTACGAGCAGTACTTC,CASSLGGTGTYEQYF
TRBV29-1,TRBJ2-7,-,-,TGCAGCGTTGAAGGGGGGGATTCCTACGAGCAGTACTTC,CSVEGGDSYEQYF